This TCR beta chain was recovered during a study of CXCR3-negative and CXCR3-positive naive CD8 T cells. Overall study findings and caveats: Naive subsets did not differ in surface CD5, and TRB CDR3 properties served to infer TCR strength.

CDR1 is SQVTM, CDR2 ANQGSEA, per germline. This CDR3 is built from 12 residues. A note on this clonotype: Its target is not known.

The study made its TRB cDNA libraries by 5' RACE, adding UMI labels. Reanalyzing the 5' RACE reads, TCRdb keeps one entry per CDR3 protein, without DNA. This table lists about 48,000 distinct CDR3 sequences. Specimen: memory CD8+ T cells from blood. This chain uses TRBV29-1 with TRBJ2-7; TCRdb's assignment of TRBD1 cannot be checked, as there is no DNA. The TCR was taken from a human donor in good health. Some clones in this sample may be carry-over from other donors' samples. CDR3 residues: CSVASSGAEQYF.